These 10 T cell receptor beta chains came from one sample sequenced in a study of blood T cell repertoires in COVID-19. Measured with immunoSEQ multiplex PCR; TCRdb has only the in-frame clones, and not every one. The table records 150,000 to 200,000 clones, around 86% of them present only once. Sequenced material: peripheral blood. The receptors shown here come from a woman older than 75 in a cohort sampled during active or convalescent COVID-19.

The rearrangement joins TRBV7-9 to TRBJ1-1; 10 bases agree with TRBD1. Germline V lookup: CDR1 SEHNR, CDR2 FQNEAQ (reference sequence). V was clipped by 4 bases and J by 4 bases; unmatched bases: 3. The CDR3 has 14 residues. CDR3 sequence (DNA): TGTGCCAGCAGCTCCCGACAGGGGGCCACTGAAGCTTTCTTT. This translates into CASSSRQGATEAFF.

The rearrangement links TRBV2 to TRBJ2-7; TRBD2 matches 11 bases. Trimming took 6 bases from V and 1 from J; bases not matched to a gene: 5. The CDR3 is 15 amino acids. Germline CDR1 SNHLY, CDR2 FYNNEI. CDR3 in amino acids: CASSLGLAESYEQYV. The CDR3, as DNA: TGTGCCAGCAGCTTGGGACTAGCGGAATCCTACGAGCAGTACGTC.

The rearrangement joins TRBV14 to TRBJ2-5, with a possible D match to TRBD2 (5 bases). CDR1 SGHDN and CDR2 FVKESK come from the germline V gene. V was cut by 0 bases and J by 6 bases, with 17 bases left in between. The CDR3 loop spans 16 amino acids. CDR3: CASSQDPGAVLQTQYF. In nucleotides, the CDR3 is TGTGCCAGCAGCCAAGATCCAGGAGCGGTTTTACAGACCCAGTACTTC.

V and J are TRBV6-1 and TRBJ2-7; the D is unclear. CDR1 and CDR2 (germline): MNHNS, SASEGT. V lost 2 bases and J 3 bases, leaving 8 bases between the germline ends. This CDR3 has 13 amino acids. CDR3 bases: TGTGCCAGCAGTGAACAGCGCAGCTACGAGCAGTACGTC. Translation: CASSEQRSYEQYV.

The chain uses TRBV7-6 and TRBJ1-5; D uncertain. Deletions cut 1 base from V and 3 bases from J, with 10 bases between. The CDR3 spans 15 residues. Germline values: CDR1 SGHVS, CDR2 FNYEAQ. The CDR3 is CASSLEAGSNQPQHF. In DNA, the CDR3 is TGTGCCAGCAGCTTAGAGGCAGGTTCCAATCAGCCCCAGCATTTT.

The genes are TRBV9 and TRBJ2-5; D is ambiguous. This CDR3 is built from 14 residues. Germline CDR1 SGDLS, CDR2 YYNGEE. V was cut by 0 bases and J by 1 base, with 7 bases left in between. The CDR3 reads CASSVGSGQETQYF. DNA of the CDR3: TGTGCCAGCAGCGTAGGGTCGGGCCAAGAGACCCAGTACTTC.

The chain is built from TRBV7-9 and TRBJ2-1, with D perhaps TRBD2 (7 bases). Germline CDR1 and CDR2: SEHNR and FQNEAQ (reference sequence). CDR3 size: 14 residues. The V and J ends lost 7 bases and 3 bases respectively, with 13 bases between them. The CDR3 DNA sequence: TGTGCCAGCATCGGGGGGCAGGGCTACAATGAGCAGTTCTTC. This gives the protein CASIGGQGYNEQFF. Full variable domain (remainder filled in from reference TRBV7-9 and TRBJ2-1): DTGVSQNPRHKITKRGQNVTFRCDPISEHNRLYWYRQTLGQGPEFLTYFQNEAQLEKSRLLSDRFSAERPKGSFSTLEIQRTEQGDSAMYLCASIGGQGYNEQFFGPGTRLTVL.

The rearrangement links TRBV15 to TRBJ2-7; D ambiguous. Germline V gene data show CDR1 as LNHNV and CDR2 as YYDKDF (reference sequence). V lost 0 bases to trimming and J lost 3 bases, with 6 bases between them. The CDR3 loop spans 13 amino acids. This chain's CDR3 is CATSRDADYEQYV. CDR3 nucleotide sequence: TGTGCCACCAGCAGAGACGCAGACTACGAGCAGTACGTC.

V and J are TRBV10-3 and TRBJ2-3; the match to TRBD2 covers 7 bases. The CDR3 has 18 residues. V shed 3 bases and J 1 base; nucleotides not matched to a gene: 13. Per the germline V gene, CDR1 is ENHRY and CDR2 is SYGVKD. The CDR3 DNA reads TGTGCCATCAGTGAACTAAACCTTGGACTAGAACGCACAGATACGCAGTATTTT. Translation gives CAISELNLGLERTDTQYF.

V is TRBV15 and J is TRBJ1-3; D call uncertain. The V end was cut by 0 bases, the J end by 3 bases, with 3 bases between. The CDR3 sequence is 13 residues long. Germline assignment: CDR1 LNHNV and CDR2 YYDKDF (reference sequence). Written as DNA, the CDR3 is TGTGCCACCAGCAGAGACAGTGGAAACACCATATATTTT. Translation gives CATSRDSGNTIYF. Complete variable domain (other parts from reference TRBV15 and TRBJ1-3): DAMVIQNPRYQVTQFGKPVTLSCSQTLNHNVMYWYQQKSSQAPKLLFHYYDKDFNNEADTPDNFQSRRPNTSFCFLDIRSPGLGDTAMYLCATSRDSGNTIYFGEGSWLTVV.